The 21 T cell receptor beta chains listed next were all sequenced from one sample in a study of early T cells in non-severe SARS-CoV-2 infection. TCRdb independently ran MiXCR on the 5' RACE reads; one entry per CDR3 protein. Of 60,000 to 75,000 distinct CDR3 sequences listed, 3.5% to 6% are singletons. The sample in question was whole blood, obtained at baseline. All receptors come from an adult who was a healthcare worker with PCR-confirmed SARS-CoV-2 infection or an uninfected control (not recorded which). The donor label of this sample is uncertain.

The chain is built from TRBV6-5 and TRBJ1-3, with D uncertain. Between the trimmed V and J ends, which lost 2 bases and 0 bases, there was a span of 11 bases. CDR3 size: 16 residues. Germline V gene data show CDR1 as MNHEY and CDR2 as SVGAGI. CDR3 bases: TGTGCCAGCAGTTACGATGGGCAGAGCTCTGGAAACACCATATATTTT. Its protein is CASSYDGQSSGNTIYF.

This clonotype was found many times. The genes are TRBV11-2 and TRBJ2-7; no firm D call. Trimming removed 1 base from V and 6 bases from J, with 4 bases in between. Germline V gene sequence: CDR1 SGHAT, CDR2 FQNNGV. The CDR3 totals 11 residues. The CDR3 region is CASSLALEQYF. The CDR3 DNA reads TGTGCCAGCAGCTTAGCCCTCGAGCAGTACTTC.

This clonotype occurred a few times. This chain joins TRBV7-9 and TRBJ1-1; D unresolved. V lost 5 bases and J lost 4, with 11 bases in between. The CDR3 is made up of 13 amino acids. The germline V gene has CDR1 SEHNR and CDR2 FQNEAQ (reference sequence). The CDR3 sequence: CASSRPEATEAFF. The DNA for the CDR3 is TGTGCCAGCAGCCGCCCGGAGGCCACTGAAGCTTTCTTT.

The DNA for the CDR3 is TGTGCCAGCAGTGTCGGGTACGAGCAGTACTTC. Protein product: CASSVGYEQYF. The rearrangement uses TRBV6-1 and TRBJ2-7; D call uncertain. The germline V and J ends were trimmed by 4 bases and 4 bases, with 5 bases remaining between them. The CDR3 covers 11 residues. From germline, CDR1 is MNHNS and CDR2 SASEGT.

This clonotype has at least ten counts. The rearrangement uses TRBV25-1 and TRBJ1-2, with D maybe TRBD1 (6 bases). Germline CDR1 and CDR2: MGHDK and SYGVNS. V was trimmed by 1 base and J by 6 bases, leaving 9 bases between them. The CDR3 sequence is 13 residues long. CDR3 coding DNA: TGTGCCAGCAGTGAATCGGGGGGCCATGGCTACACCTTC. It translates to CASSESGGHGYTF.

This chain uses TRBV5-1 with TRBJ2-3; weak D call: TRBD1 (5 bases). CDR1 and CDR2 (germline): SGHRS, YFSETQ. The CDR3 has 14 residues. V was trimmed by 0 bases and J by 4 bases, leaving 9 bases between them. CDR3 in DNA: TGCGCCAGCAGCTTGGAGGGGTTCCCAGATACGCAGTATTTT. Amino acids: CASSLEGFPDTQYF.

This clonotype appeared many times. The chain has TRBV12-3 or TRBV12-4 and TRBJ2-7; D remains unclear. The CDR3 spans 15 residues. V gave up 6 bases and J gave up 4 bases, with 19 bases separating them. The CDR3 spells CASRVQGPSIYEQYF. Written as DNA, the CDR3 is TGTGCCAGCAGGGTACAAGGGCCCTCAATTTACGAGCAGTACTTC.

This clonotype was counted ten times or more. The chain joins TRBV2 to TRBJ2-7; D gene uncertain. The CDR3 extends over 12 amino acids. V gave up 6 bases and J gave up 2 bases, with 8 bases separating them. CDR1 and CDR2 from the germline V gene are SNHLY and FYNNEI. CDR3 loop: CASRDDTYEQYF. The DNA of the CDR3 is TGTGCCAGCAGAGACGACACCTACGAGCAGTACTTC.

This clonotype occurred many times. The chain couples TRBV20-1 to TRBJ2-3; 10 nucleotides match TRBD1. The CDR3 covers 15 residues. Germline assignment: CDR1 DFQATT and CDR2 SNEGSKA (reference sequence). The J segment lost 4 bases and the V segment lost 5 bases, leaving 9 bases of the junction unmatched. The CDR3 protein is CSAASGTGASDTQYF. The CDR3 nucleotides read TGCAGTGCTGCCTCCGGGACAGGGGCGTCAGATACGCAGTATTTT.

The CDR3 coding sequence is TGTGCCAGCAGCTCAATCGAGACCCAGTACTTC. As protein: CASSSIETQYF. The V call is TRBV11-2, the J call TRBJ2-5; D remains unclear. CDR3 length: 11 amino acids. The V and J ends lost 4 bases and 5 bases respectively, with 5 bases between them. Germline loops: CDR1 SGHAT, CDR2 FQNNGV.

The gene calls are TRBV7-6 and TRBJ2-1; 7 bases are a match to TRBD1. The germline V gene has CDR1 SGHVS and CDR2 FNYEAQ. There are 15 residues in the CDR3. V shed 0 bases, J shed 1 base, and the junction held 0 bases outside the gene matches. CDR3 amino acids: CASSLAQGSYNEQFF. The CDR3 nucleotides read TGTGCCAGCAGCTTAGCACAGGGGTCCTACAATGAGCAGTTCTTC.

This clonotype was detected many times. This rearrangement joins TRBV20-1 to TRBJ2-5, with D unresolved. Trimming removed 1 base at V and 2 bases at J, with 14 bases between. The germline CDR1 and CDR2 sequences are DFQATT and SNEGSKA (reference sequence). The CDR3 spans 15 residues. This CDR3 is CSARGRIAIQETQYF. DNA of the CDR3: TGCAGTGCTAGAGGGCGGATAGCTATACAAGAGACCCAGTACTTC.

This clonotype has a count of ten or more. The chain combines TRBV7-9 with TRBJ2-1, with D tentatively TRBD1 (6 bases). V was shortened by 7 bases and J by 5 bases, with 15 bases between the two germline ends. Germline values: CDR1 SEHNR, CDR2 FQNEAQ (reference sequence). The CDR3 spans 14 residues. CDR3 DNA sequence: TGTGCCAGCACCTTCGGACAGTCTGACAATGAGCAGTTCTTC. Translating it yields CASTFGQSDNEQFF.

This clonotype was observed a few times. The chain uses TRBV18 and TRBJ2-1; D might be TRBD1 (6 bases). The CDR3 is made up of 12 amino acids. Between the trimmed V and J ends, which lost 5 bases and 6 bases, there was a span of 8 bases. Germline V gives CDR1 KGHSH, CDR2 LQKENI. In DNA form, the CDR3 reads TGTGCCAGCTCAGAGGGGGTCAATGAGCAGTTCTTC. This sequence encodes CASSEGVNEQFF.

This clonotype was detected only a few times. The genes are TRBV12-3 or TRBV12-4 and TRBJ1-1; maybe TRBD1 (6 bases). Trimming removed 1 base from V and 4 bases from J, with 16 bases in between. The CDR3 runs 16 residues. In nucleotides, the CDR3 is TGTGCCAGCAGTTTAGAACAGGGATTTGGGAGCACTGAAGCTTTCTTT. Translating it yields CASSLEQGFGSTEAFF.

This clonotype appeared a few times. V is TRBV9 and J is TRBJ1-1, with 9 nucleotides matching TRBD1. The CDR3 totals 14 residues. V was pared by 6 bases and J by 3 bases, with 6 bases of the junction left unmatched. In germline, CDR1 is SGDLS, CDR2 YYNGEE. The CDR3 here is CASTITGGDTEAFF. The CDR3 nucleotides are TGTGCCAGCACCATAACAGGGGGCGACACTGAAGCTTTCTTT.

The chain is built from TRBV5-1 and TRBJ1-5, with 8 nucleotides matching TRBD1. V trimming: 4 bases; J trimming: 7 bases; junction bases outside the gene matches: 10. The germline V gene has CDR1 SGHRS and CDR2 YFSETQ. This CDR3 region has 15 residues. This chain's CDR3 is CASSPGQGDRQPQHF. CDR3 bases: TGCGCCAGCAGCCCCGGACAGGGAGATAGACAGCCCCAGCATTTT. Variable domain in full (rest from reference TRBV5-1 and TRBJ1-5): KAGVTQTPRYLIKTRGQQVTLSCSPISGHRSVSWYQQTPGQGLQFLFEYFSETQRNKGNFPGRFSGRQFSNSRSEMNVSTLELGDSALYLCASSPGQGDRQPQHFGDGTRLSIL.

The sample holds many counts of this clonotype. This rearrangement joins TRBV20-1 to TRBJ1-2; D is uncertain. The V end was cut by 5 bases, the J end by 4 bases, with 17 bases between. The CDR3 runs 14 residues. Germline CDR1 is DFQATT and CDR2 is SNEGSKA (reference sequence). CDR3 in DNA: TGCAGTGCTTACTGGACGGCGGCCCCCTATGGCTACACCTTC. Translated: CSAYWTAAPYGYTF.

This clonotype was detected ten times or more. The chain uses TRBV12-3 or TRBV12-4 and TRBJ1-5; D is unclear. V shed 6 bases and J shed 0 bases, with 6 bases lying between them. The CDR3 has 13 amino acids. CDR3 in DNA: TGTGCCAGCAGCTTAAATAGCAATCAGCCCCAGCATTTT. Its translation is CASSLNSNQPQHF.

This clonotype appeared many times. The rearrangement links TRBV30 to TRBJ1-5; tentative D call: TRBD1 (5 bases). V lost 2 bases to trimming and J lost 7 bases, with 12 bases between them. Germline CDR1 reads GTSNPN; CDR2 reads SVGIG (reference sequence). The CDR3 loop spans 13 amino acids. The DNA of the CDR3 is TGTGCCTGGAGTACCCAGGGAAACCAGCCCCAGCATTTT. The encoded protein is CAWSTQGNQPQHF. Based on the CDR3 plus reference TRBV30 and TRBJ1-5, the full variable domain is SQTIHQWPATLVQPVGSPLSLECTVEGTSNPNLYWYRQAAGRGLQLLFYSVGIGQISSEVPQNLSASRPQDRQFILSSKKLLLSDSGFYLCAWSTQGNQPQHFGDGTRLSIL.

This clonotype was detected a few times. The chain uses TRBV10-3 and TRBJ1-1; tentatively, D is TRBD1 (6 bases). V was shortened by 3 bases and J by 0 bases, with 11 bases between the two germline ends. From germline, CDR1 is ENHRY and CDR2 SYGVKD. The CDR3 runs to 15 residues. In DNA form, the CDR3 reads TGTGCCATCAGTGAACCGCCAGGGGTGAACACTGAAGCTTTCTTT. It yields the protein CAISEPPGVNTEAFF.